This T cell receptor beta chain came from a study of shared clonotypes between healthy human individuals. General study findings and limits: Of the naive CD4 clonotypes, around 4.7% were shared across a handful of donors. Against clonotypes common to all four donors, non-shared ones had lower generation probabilities.

In the authors' workflow: ImmunoSEQ sequences covered only the junction and lacked quality scores; filtering therefore differed. The data were produced by immunoSEQ multiplex PCR, yet TCRdb's version contains in-frame clones alone and is incomplete. The V and J calls and clone size are taken from that table; D and trimming were inferred from the DNA. This table holds some 2 million clones, approximately 95% found once. The germline V gene encodes CDR1 MGHDK and CDR2 SYGVNS. This CDR3 is 12 amino acids long. Trimming left V 7 bases short and J 2 bases short, with 9 bases between. It was CD45RO-negative cells, positively selected for CCR7, that made up naive CD8 cells, with terminally differentiated effector memory CD45RA+ cells excluded. This clone was detected once. Its antigen is currently unknown.

The chain carries TRBV25-1 and TRBJ2-7; no firm D call. Sequencing was carried out using naive CD8+ T cells sorted from blood. The source is a man between 18 and 29 years old in good health. CDR3: CASNKEAYEQYF. Written as DNA, the CDR3 is TGTGCCAGCAACAAGGAAGCCTACGAGCAGTACTTC.